The clone carrying this T cell receptor beta chain showed up just a few times. Its antigen is not identified. The CDR3 consists of 15 residues. With V trimmed by 0 bases and J by 5 bases, 7 bases remained unmatched. Germline V gene lookup returns CDR1 DFQATT and CDR2 SNEGSKA (reference sequence). TCRdb re-called the RT-PCR reads with MiXCR, one entry per CDR3 protein. This sample has 600,000 to 850,000 distinct CDR3 sequences; around 13% occur once, and the top ten carry approximately 7.6%. This specimen comes from a study of response to subunit inactivated influenza vaccine. General observations from the study: The study's authors posited that every seasonal influenza vaccination enlists few new T cells.

Material: PBMCs from blood, obtained approximately 15 days before vaccination. The source is a man in his fifties or sixties who received an inactivated influenza vaccine. The chain is built from TRBV20-1 and TRBJ2-1; 7 bases match TRBD2. CDR3 protein: CSARDSQRGHNEQFF. As DNA, the CDR3 is TGCAGTGCTAGAGATTCCCAGCGGGGACACAATGAGCAGTTCTTC.